Shown below are 21 T cell receptor beta chains from a single sample sequenced in a study of naive and memory T cell subsets. Ligated cDNA underwent four rounds of PCR with nested alpha and beta constant region primers and SP2. In TCRdb, the 5' RACE reads were re-called with MiXCR into one record per CDR3 protein. The table lists roughly 60,000 distinct CDR3 sequences, less than 10% of them singletons. An oligonucleotide containing a UMI was ligated to the 3' end of TCR cDNA. These receptors were collected from a female donor in good health.

Here the CDR3 DNA reads TGCAGTGCTAGAGATTTGACAGAGAACACCGGGGAGCTGTTTTTT. This codes for CSARDLTENTGELFF. The chain combines TRBV20-1 with TRBJ2-2; possibly TRBD1 for D (5 bases). CDR1 is DFQATT and CDR2 is SNEGSKA in the germline V gene (reference sequence). CDR3 length equals 15 residues. V lost 0 bases to trimming and J lost 1 base, with 9 bases between them.

This clonotype was counted a few times. The genes are TRBV7-9 and TRBJ2-3, with 8 bases fitting TRBD2. The CDR3 is 15 amino acids. The V and J ends lost 0 bases and 5 bases, in that order; junction bases with no gene match: 4. CDR1 and CDR2 (germline): SEHNR, FQNEAQ (reference sequence). The CDR3: CASSLAALAGDTQYF. In nucleotides, the CDR3 is TGTGCCAGCAGCTTAGCCGCCCTAGCGGGAGATACGCAGTATTTT. The whole variable domain, remainder taken from reference TRBV7-9 and TRBJ2-3, is DTGVSQNPRHKITKRGQNVTFRCDPISEHNRLYWYRQTLGQGPEFLTYFQNEAQLEKSRLLSDRFSAERPKGSFSTLEIQRTEQGDSAMYLCASSLAALAGDTQYFGPGTRLTVL.

This clonotype showed up just a few times. The chain couples TRBV6-2 or TRBV6-3 to TRBJ2-1; 11 bases map to TRBD2. Germline CDR1 MNHEY, CDR2 SVGEGT. The CDR3 is 16 residues long. Trimming at V came to 5 bases and at J to 4 bases, leaving 7 bases not matched to a gene. The CDR3 sequence: CASSGTSGGRYNEQFF. CDR3 nucleotide sequence: TGTGCCAGCAGTGGTACTAGCGGGGGTCGATACAATGAGCAGTTCTTC.

This clonotype has ten or more counts. This chain uses TRBV7-2 with TRBJ1-1; no reliable D call. The length of the CDR3 is 15 residues. The V and J ends lost 2 bases and 5 bases respectively, with 15 bases between them. CDR1 is SGHTA, CDR2 FQGNSA, per germline. Here the CDR3 reads CASSLQGGRRTEAFF. Written as DNA, the CDR3 is TGTGCCAGCAGCTTACAAGGAGGGAGGAGAACTGAAGCTTTCTTT. The full variable domain, its missing parts supplied by reference TRBV7-2 and TRBJ1-1, is GAGVSQSPSNKVTEKGKDVELRCDPISGHTALYWYRQSLGQGLEFLIYFQGNSAPDKSGLPSDRFSAERTGGSVSTLTIQRTQQEDSAVYLCASSLQGGRRTEAFFGQGTRLTVV.

This clonotype was recorded at least ten times. The chain combines TRBV28 with TRBJ2-7, with D hard to call. V gave up 6 bases and J gave up 2 bases, with 14 bases separating them. The CDR3 is 14 residues long. Germline CDR1 is MDHEN and CDR2 is SYDVKM. The CDR3, as DNA: TGTGCCAGCAGCTCCGATACTCCTCCCTACGAGCAGTACTTC. Amino acid sequence: CASSSDTPPYEQYF.

This clonotype was detected many times. The chain joins TRBV3-1 to TRBJ1-1; D is uncertain. Germline CDR1 LGHDT, CDR2 YNNKEL (reference sequence). The CDR3 contains 14 residues. Trimming shortened V by 4 bases and J by 1 base, and 10 bases separated the two germline ends. CDR3 sequence: CASSLTSRNTEAFF. The CDR3 coding sequence is TGTGCCAGCAGCCTGACTTCCCGGAACACTGAAGCTTTCTTT.

This clonotype was counted only a few times. This chain joins TRBV14 and TRBJ1-6; D not certain. The V gene's germline CDR1 is SGHDN and CDR2 FVKESK. The V end lost 2 bases, the J end lost 5 bases, and 1 base lay between the germline ends. This CDR3 has 12 amino acids. The CDR3 DNA follows: TGTGCCAGCAGCCAAAATAATTCACCCCTCCACTTT. As protein: CASSQNNSPLHF. Full variable domain (remainder filled in from reference TRBV14 and TRBJ1-6): EAGVTQFPSHSVIEKGQTVTLRCDPISGHDNLYWYRRVMGKEIKFLLHFVKESKQDESGMPNNRFLAERTGGTYSTLKVQPAELEDSGVYFCASSQNNSPLHFGNGTRLTVT.

This clonotype was recorded a few times. This sequence joins TRBV2 and TRBJ2-5; D is undetermined. Germline V gene sequence: CDR1 SNHLY, CDR2 FYNNEI. Trimming cost V 6 bases and J 5 bases, with 10 bases left between them. There are 12 residues in the CDR3. DNA of the CDR3: TGTGCCAGCAGCCTCCTGGAGGAGACCCAGTACTTC. This codes for CASSLLEETQYF. The whole variable domain, filled in from reference TRBV2 and TRBJ2-5, reads EPEVTQTPSHQVTQMGQEVILRCVPISNHLYFYWYRQILGQKVEFLVSFYNNEISEKSEIFDDQFSVERPDGSNFTLKIRSTKLEDSAMYFCASSLLEETQYFGPGTRLLVL.

This chain connects TRBV12-3 or TRBV12-4 to TRBJ1-1; D might be TRBD1 (5 bases). V lost 0 bases to trimming and J lost 7 bases, with 9 bases between them. This CDR3 is 13 amino acids long. The CDR3 sequence: CASSLAGAHEAFF. The CDR3 DNA reads as TGTGCCAGCAGTTTAGCCGGGGCGCATGAAGCTTTCTTT.

In this sample, this clonotype turned up a few times. This chain joins TRBV19 and TRBJ1-2; tentatively, D is TRBD1 (5 bases). The CDR3 has 13 amino acids. V lost 2 bases to trimming and J lost 7 bases, with 11 bases between them. The V gene's germline CDR1 is LNHDA and CDR2 SQIVND (reference sequence). CDR3: CASSIQGPSGYTF. The CDR3 coding sequence is TGTGCCAGTAGTATACAGGGACCGTCTGGCTACACCTTC.

V is TRBV7-6 and J is TRBJ1-5, with a tentative D call TRBD1 (5 bases). The length of the CDR3 is 16 residues. V lost 4 bases to trimming and J lost 0 bases, with 13 bases between them. Germline V gene data show CDR1 as SGHVS and CDR2 as FNYEAQ. CDR3: CASSSGDGISNQPQHF. The CDR3 nucleotides are TGTGCCAGCAGCTCCGGGGACGGAATTAGCAATCAGCCCCAGCATTTT.

Many counts were recorded for this clonotype. This rearrangement joins TRBV2 to TRBJ2-3; maybe TRBD1 (6 bases). V was trimmed by 7 bases and J by 8 bases, leaving 13 bases between them. CDR1 SNHLY and CDR2 FYNNEI come from the germline V gene. The CDR3 is 12 residues long. The CDR3: CASMKDSGTQYF. The DNA for the CDR3 is TGTGCCAGCATGAAGGACAGTGGTACGCAGTATTTT.

This clonotype was counted ten times or more. The V gene is TRBV6-4, the J gene TRBJ1-1; no definite D call. V dropped 6 bases and J dropped 3 bases, with 11 bases sitting between them. This CDR3 region has 13 residues. CDR1 is MRHNA and CDR2 is SNTAGT in the germline V gene. CDR3 in DNA: TGTGCCAGCAGCTCCACGGGCTACACTGAAGCTTTCTTT. Encoded protein: CASSSTGYTEAFF.

This clonotype was seen more than once but under ten times. The chain uses TRBV5-1 and TRBJ2-7; D is ambiguous. This CDR3 comprises 14 residues. Germline CDR1 SGHRS, CDR2 YFSETQ. V was cut by 0 bases and J by 2 bases, with 9 bases left in between. As DNA, the CDR3 is TGCGCCAGCAGCTTGGGCGGCAGTCCCTACGAGCAGTACTTC. As protein: CASSLGGSPYEQYF.

The V and J genes are TRBV2 and TRBJ2-5; D unresolved. This CDR3 contains 12 residues. V was trimmed by 7 bases and J by 7 bases, leaving 13 bases between them. CDR1 SNHLY and CDR2 FYNNEI come from the germline V gene. In DNA form, the CDR3 reads TGTGCCAGCATTCTGAAACGCGGGACCCAGTACTTC. Its protein product is CASILKRGTQYF.

This clonotype was seen only a few times. The rearrangement uses TRBV7-2 and TRBJ1-1, with a weak D call TRBD1 (5 bases). This CDR3 has 13 residues. Germline loops: CDR1 SGHTA, CDR2 FQGNSA. Trimming cost V 4 bases and J 7 bases, with 13 bases left between them. The CDR3 nucleotides read TGTGCCAGCAGCTGGGGACGGATGATTGAAGCTTTCTTT. Translated: CASSWGRMIEAFF.

V usage is TRBV5-1 and J usage is TRBJ2-3; no definite D call. The germline gives CDR1 SGHRS, CDR2 YFSETQ. The CDR3 spans 13 residues. Trimming took 1 base from V and 1 from J, leaving 4 bases between them. The CDR3 reads CASSLSGTDTQYF. The CDR3 region has the DNA TGCGCCAGCAGCTTGTCGGGCACAGATACGCAGTATTTT.

As concerns this clonotype: Since a much larger clone is just one base distant, this may be a read error. The chain has TRBV3-1 and TRBJ2-5; 7 bases line up with TRBD2. Germline assignment: CDR1 LGHDT and CDR2 YNNKEL (reference sequence). The CDR3 contains 14 residues. CDR3 amino acids: CASSQGGGGESQYF. The CDR3 DNA is TGTGCCAGCAGCCAAGGCGGCGGGGGAGAGAGCCAGTACTTC.

This clonotype was counted ten times or more. The rearrangement links TRBV3-1 to TRBJ2-7; D not resolved. The germline V and J ends were trimmed by 2 bases and 2 bases, with 10 bases remaining between them. The CDR3 has 14 residues. From germline, CDR1 is LGHDT and CDR2 YNNKEL (reference sequence). CDR3 nucleotide sequence: TGTGCCAGCAGCCAAATATACGGCCCCTACGAGCAGTACTTC. Its protein product is CASSQIYGPYEQYF.

The chain joins TRBV12-3 or TRBV12-4 to TRBJ2-1; 15 bases are a match to TRBD2. The CDR3 contains 14 residues. V trimming: 1 base; J trimming: 12 bases; junction bases outside the gene matches: 1. CDR3 DNA: TGTGCCAGCAGTTTAGGGACTAGCGGGGGGGCGCAGTTCTTC. Translated: CASSLGTSGGAQFF.

This clonotype was counted between two and nine times. The CDR3 here is CASSPPVSEAFF. The CDR3 DNA reads TGTGCCAGCTCACCACCGGTGAGTGAAGCTTTCTTT. The chain has TRBV18 and TRBJ1-1; D is unclear. The CDR3 length is 12 residues. V was shortened by 0 bases and J by 7 bases, with 6 bases between the two germline ends. CDR1 and CDR2 (germline): KGHSH, LQKENI.